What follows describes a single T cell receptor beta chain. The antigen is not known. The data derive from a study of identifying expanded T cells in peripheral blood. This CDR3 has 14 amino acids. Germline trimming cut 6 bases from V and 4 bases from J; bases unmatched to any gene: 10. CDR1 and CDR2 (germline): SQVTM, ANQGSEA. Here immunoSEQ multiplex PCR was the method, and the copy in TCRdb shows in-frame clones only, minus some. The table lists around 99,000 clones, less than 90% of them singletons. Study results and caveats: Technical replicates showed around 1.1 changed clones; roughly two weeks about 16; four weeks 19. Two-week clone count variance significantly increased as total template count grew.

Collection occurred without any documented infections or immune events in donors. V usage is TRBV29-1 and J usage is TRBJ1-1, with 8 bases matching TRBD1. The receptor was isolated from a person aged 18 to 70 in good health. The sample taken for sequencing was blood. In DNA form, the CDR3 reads TGCAGCGTCTCAGGGGGCAGCGGAAGCACTGAAGCTTTCTTT. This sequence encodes CSVSGGSGSTEAFF.